These 10 T cell receptor beta chains were sequenced from one sample in a study of CD8+ T cells in alopecia areata. In each case, RNA was isolated and then reverse transcribed into cDNA as the sequencing template. Measured with immunoSEQ multiplex PCR; TCRdb has only the in-frame clones, and not every one. The sample records 160,000 or so clones, 58% being singletons. Treatment defined: oral pan-JAK inhibitor, 5-10 mg twice daily. Here the sequenced sample was CD4+ T cells sorted from blood, taken at week 56, from a patient treated with tofacitinib. The receptor source for this set is a human donor with alopecia areata.

The rearrangement uses TRBV5-1 and TRBJ2-1; TRBD2 matches at 12 bases. Germline CDR1 and CDR2: SGHRS and YFSETQ. This CDR3 is 15 amino acids long. V was clipped by 3 bases and J by 4 bases; unmatched bases: 2. Here the CDR3 reads CASSSSGGVYNEQFF. The CDR3 DNA reads TGCGCCAGCAGCTCTAGCGGGGGGGTTTACAATGAGCAGTTCTTC.

This chain joins TRBV11-2 and TRBJ1-3; no clear D gene. V lost 5 bases and J lost 0, with 11 bases in between. From germline, CDR1 is SGHAT and CDR2 FQNNGV. This CDR3 comprises 15 residues. The CDR3 loop is CASSDRRGSGNTIYF. In nucleotides, the CDR3 is TGTGCCAGCAGCGACCGACGCGGCTCTGGAAACACCATATATTTT.

The V call is TRBV29-1, the J call TRBJ2-7; D uncertain. Trimming left V 1 base short and J 2 bases short, with 9 bases between. The CDR3 contains 13 residues. Germline-derived CDR1 and CDR2 are SQVTM and ANQGSEA. The CDR3 bases are TGCAGCGTTGAAGTGGGCAGAACCTACGAGCAGTACTTC. This sequence encodes CSVEVGRTYEQYF.

The V and J genes are TRBV30 and TRBJ2-5; TRBD2 is a possible D gene (6 bases). Trimming cost V 0 bases and J 4 bases, with 12 bases left between them. The length of the CDR3 is 14 residues. CDR1 GTSNPN and CDR2 SVGIG come from the germline V gene (reference sequence). The chain's CDR3 is CAWSVVGGRETQYF. Written as DNA, the CDR3 is TGTGCCTGGAGTGTAGTGGGGGGACGAGAGACCCAGTACTTC.

The V gene is TRBV5-1, the J gene TRBJ2-3; no clear D. The V end lost 2 bases, the J end lost 2 bases, and 3 bases lay between the germline ends. The CDR3 consists of 12 residues. Per the germline V gene, CDR1 is SGHRS and CDR2 is YFSETQ. The CDR3 DNA reads as TGCGCCAGCAGCTTACTCACAGATACGCAGTATTTT. It encodes CASSLLTDTQYF.

V usage is TRBV6-1 and J usage is TRBJ2-3; the D gene is possibly TRBD1 (5 bases). V lost 6 bases and J lost 0, with 13 bases in between. Looked up from germline, CDR1 is MNHNS and CDR2 is SASEGT. The CDR3 consists of 15 residues. The CDR3 DNA reads TGTGCCAGCAGCCCTACAGGACCTAGCACAGATACGCAGTATTTT. Amino acid sequence: CASSPTGPSTDTQYF.

This clone was observed once. The gene calls are TRBV5-1 and TRBJ2-1, with TRBD1 matching over 7 bases. CDR3 size: 16 residues. The germline gives CDR1 SGHRS, CDR2 YFSETQ. J gave up 8 bases and V 4 bases, and 15 bases lay outside the gene matches. CDR3 in DNA: TGCGCCAGCAGCACCGGACAGGTTGCTATTGAGTATGAGCAGTTCTTC. This encodes CASSTGQVAIEYEQFF.

CDR3: CSVRRGYEQYF. The CDR3 DNA reads TGCAGCGTGCGCAGGGGCTACGAGCAGTACTTC. V and J are TRBV29-1 and TRBJ2-7; tentatively, D is TRBD1 (6 bases). CDR3 size: 11 residues. V lost 6 bases and J lost 3, with 9 bases in between. Germline assignment: CDR1 SQVTM and CDR2 ANQGSEA.

CDR3: CASSEPSAKNIQYF. CDR3 DNA: TGTGCCAGCAGTGAACCCTCGGCCAAAAACATTCAGTACTTC. V gene TRBV6-5 combines with J gene TRBJ2-4; D remains ambiguous. Germline values: CDR1 MNHEY, CDR2 SVGAGI. Trimming cost V 5 bases and J 1 base, with 9 bases left between them. The CDR3 sequence is 14 residues long.

V usage is TRBV30 and J usage is TRBJ1-3; tentatively, D is TRBD1 (5 bases). The CDR3 loop spans 12 amino acids. The V gene lost 4 bases and the J gene lost 8 bases, with 12 bases spanning the gap. CDR1 is GTSNPN and CDR2 is SVGIG in the germline V gene (reference sequence). The CDR3 DNA follows: TGTGCCTGGAATGCAGGGTCGTACACCATATATTTT. Translation gives CAWNAGSYTIYF. Supplemented by reference TRBV30 and TRBJ1-3, the full variable domain reads SQTIHQWPATLVQPVGSPLSLECTVEGTSNPNLYWYRQAAGRGLQLLFYSVGIGQISSEVPQNLSASRPQDRQFILSSKKLLLSDSGFYLCAWNAGSYTIYFGEGSWLTVV.